Each of the 26 T cell receptor beta chains below was sequenced from the same sample in a study of shared clonotypes between healthy human individuals (TCRdb year 2020). CD8 naive samples were CD45RO-negative cells positively selected for CCR7, giving a CD45RA+CCR7+ population that excluded TemRA cells. The library was built by means of the immunoSEQ multiplex PCR assay. TCRdb holds this immuneACCESS table with in-frame rearrangements only. Some clones are missing; in checked studies, unresolved V genes explain under half, and the rest has no known cause. The sample table holds over 800,000 clones, of which 80% to 95% were seen once. The ten top clones hold 24% of the sample. Sequencing was performed on naive CD8+ T cells sorted from blood. In the paper's terms, the cell subset or site label means: CD45RA+CCR7+. Receptors originate from a man aged 25 to 45 in good health.

The V and J genes are TRBV6-6 and TRBJ2-7, with 10 nucleotides matching TRBD1. In germline, CDR1 is MNHNY, CDR2 SVGAGI (reference sequence). V was pared by 6 bases and J by 5 bases, with 13 bases of the junction left unmatched. The length of the CDR3 is 16 residues. CDR3 bases: TGTGCCAGCAGCCCCCCTGGACAGGGGGTAATGAACGAGCAGTACTTC. Its translation: CASSPPGQGVMNEQYF.

As for this clone: Distinct nucleotide sequences in the sample also encode this CDR3. This chain uses TRBV6-5 with TRBJ2-1; D gene unclear. The CDR3 extends over 16 amino acids. CDR1 MNHEY and CDR2 SVGAGI come from the germline V gene. V was trimmed by 0 bases and J by 0 bases, leaving 9 bases between them. For the CDR3, the DNA is TGTGCCAGCAGTTACTCTGGCAGTAGCTCCTACAATGAGCAGTTCTTC. Its translation is CASSYSGSSSYNEQFF.

The rearrangement uses TRBV9 and TRBJ2-3; 9 nucleotides agree with TRBD2. V trimming: 0 bases; J trimming: 3 bases; junction bases outside the gene matches: 8. The germline gives CDR1 SGDLS, CDR2 YYNGEE. The CDR3 is made up of 17 amino acids. CDR3: CASSVGFVTSGTDTQYF. CDR3 DNA sequence: TGTGCCAGCAGCGTAGGGTTCGTGACTAGCGGAACAGATACGCAGTATTTT.

The rearrangement links TRBV2 to TRBJ1-1; no clear D gene. The CDR3 has 10 residues. The V gene's germline CDR1 is SNHLY and CDR2 FYNNEI. Trimming took off 6 bases at V and 7 bases at J, with 6 bases between the two ends. CDR3 sequence reads: CASRLFEAFF. CDR3 sequence (DNA): TGTGCCAGCAGGCTCTTTGAAGCTTTCTTT.

This sequence joins TRBV19 and TRBJ2-7; 8 bases align to TRBD2. The V gene's germline CDR1 is LNHDA and CDR2 SQIVND (reference sequence). The CDR3 totals 14 residues. Trimming cost V 5 bases and J 0 bases; bases outside gene matches: 3. The CDR3 loop is CASSEREISYEQYF. CDR3 nucleotides: TGTGCCAGTAGTGAGCGGGAGATCTCCTACGAGCAGTACTTC.

The V and J genes are TRBV19 and TRBJ1-4; D not certain. Trimming shortened V by 3 bases and J by 5 bases, and 13 bases separated the two germline ends. The CDR3 length is 15 residues. The germline CDR1 and CDR2 sequences are LNHDA and SQIVND (reference sequence). DNA for the CDR3: TGTGCCAGTAGTATCTACGGTTCGTCGAATGAAAAACTGTTTTTT. This codes for CASSIYGSSNEKLFF.

The CDR3 spells CASSPPQPSSYNEQFF. The CDR3 DNA is TGTGCCAGCAGCCCACCGCAGCCTAGCTCCTACAATGAGCAGTTCTTC. V usage is TRBV7-2 and J usage is TRBJ2-1; D unresolved. Germline CDR1 reads SGHTA; CDR2 reads FQGNSA. The germline V and J ends were trimmed by 5 bases and 0 bases, with 14 bases remaining between them. This CDR3 region has 16 residues.

With respect to this clone: The sample carries other DNA sequences with the same CDR3. This chain links TRBV11-3 with TRBJ2-1, with 10 bases identical to TRBD2. This CDR3 is built from 15 residues. The V gene's germline CDR1 is SGHNT and CDR2 YENEEA. The J segment lost 3 bases and the V segment lost 4 bases, leaving 3 bases of the junction unmatched. The CDR3 DNA is TGTGCCAGCAGCTCCCGGACTAGCGGCTACAATGAGCAGTTCTTC. It specifies CASSSRTSGYNEQFF.

This rearrangement joins TRBV27 to TRBJ1-4; perhaps TRBD1 as D (5 bases). This CDR3 spans 14 amino acids. Trimming removed 3 bases at V and 4 bases at J, with 9 bases between. The germline CDR1 and CDR2 sequences are MNHEY and SMNVEV (reference sequence). The CDR3 nucleotides are TGTGCCAGCAGTTTTTTCGGGGGTAATGAAAAACTGTTTTTT. It translates to CASSFFGGNEKLFF.

The V and J genes are TRBV6-5 and TRBJ2-7; 7 bases agree with TRBD1. Trimming removed 10 bases from V and 1 base from J; junction bases left unmatched: 1. This CDR3 is 11 amino acids long. Per germline, CDR1 MNHEY and CDR2 SVGAGI. This CDR3 is CATQGSYEQYF. CDR3 DNA sequence: TGTGCCACACAGGGGTCCTACGAGCAGTACTTC.

This clone appeared a single time. The V call is TRBV7-3, the J call TRBJ2-5; a possible D gene is TRBD1 (5 bases). The CDR3 runs to 18 residues. V was trimmed by 1 base and J by 0 bases, leaving 18 bases between them. Per germline, CDR1 SGHTA and CDR2 FQGTGA. The CDR3 reads CASSLSGPTQGDQETQYF. The CDR3 nucleotides read TGTGCCAGCAGCTTAAGTGGACCTACGCAGGGCGACCAAGAGACCCAGTACTTC.

The genes are TRBV2 and TRBJ2-7; D could derive from TRBD1 or TRBD2 (5 bases each). Per germline, CDR1 SNHLY and CDR2 FYNNEI. Trimming pared 10 bases from V and 7 bases from J, leaving 17 bases between. The CDR3 spans 12 residues. The DNA for the CDR3 is TGTGCCACCCCTGGGGGTTCGTCGGAGCAGTACTTC. Translation gives CATPGGSSEQYF.

The chain links TRBV5-6 to TRBJ2-7; D may be TRBD2 (5 bases). V lost 1 base and J lost 3, with 8 bases in between. The CDR3 has 13 amino acids. Germline CDR1 SGHDT, CDR2 YYEEEE. CDR3 sequence (DNA): TGTGCCAGCAGCTTGAGCGGACTCTACGAGCAGTACTTC. Its translation is CASSLSGLYEQYF.

The chain uses TRBV5-1 and TRBJ2-7, with D tentatively TRBD1 (6 bases). The CDR3 is 14 amino acids. With 0 bases removed from V and 7 bases from J, the gap between germline ends came to 14 bases. The germline V gene encodes CDR1 SGHRS and CDR2 YFSETQ. CDR3 protein: CASSLAAAGDEQYF. As DNA, the CDR3 is TGCGCCAGCAGCTTGGCCGCCGCAGGGGATGAGCAGTACTTC.

This rearrangement joins TRBV27 to TRBJ1-5, with D hard to call. There are 14 residues in the CDR3. V was shortened by 7 bases and J by 2 bases, with 12 bases between the two germline ends. The germline CDR1 and CDR2 sequences are MNHEY and SMNVEV (reference sequence). CDR3 in amino acids: CASKNLEGNQPQHF. Here the CDR3 DNA reads TGTGCCAGCAAAAATTTGGAGGGCAATCAGCCCCAGCATTTT.

This chain links TRBV4-1 with TRBJ1-5, with D possibly matching TRBD1 (5 bases). CDR1 is MGHRA and CDR2 is YSYEKL in the germline V gene. The CDR3 covers 15 residues. The V and J ends lost 0 bases and 7 bases respectively, with 13 bases between them. The CDR3: CASSQEGEGLQPQHF. The CDR3 coding sequence is TGCGCCAGCAGCCAAGAGGGGGAGGGGCTCCAGCCCCAGCATTTT.

The genes are TRBV4-3 and TRBJ1-1; no reliable D call. There are 15 residues in the CDR3. CDR1 and CDR2 from the germline V gene are LGHNA and YSLEER. Between the trimmed V and J ends, which lost 3 bases and 0 bases, there was a span of 11 bases. CDR3 region: CASSQGTTLNTEAFF. The CDR3, as DNA: TGCGCCAGCAGCCAGGGAACGACACTGAACACTGAAGCTTTCTTT.

V and J are TRBV27 and TRBJ1-3, with 11 bases that match TRBD1. There are 16 residues in the CDR3. V shed 5 bases and J 6 bases; nucleotides not matched to a gene: 9. Germline V lookup: CDR1 MNHEY, CDR2 SMNVEV (reference sequence). CDR3 region: CASSTTGQGAENTIYF. The CDR3 DNA reads TGTGCCAGCAGTACAACCGGACAGGGGGCGGAAAACACCATATATTTT.

The chain couples TRBV6-5 to TRBJ2-3, with unresolved D. The CDR3 contains 16 residues. With 2 bases removed from V and 0 bases from J, the gap between germline ends came to 12 bases. Germline V gene sequence: CDR1 MNHEY, CDR2 SVGAGI. The CDR3 is CASSYGPRSSTDTQYF. CDR3 in DNA: TGTGCCAGCAGTTACGGGCCTAGGAGTAGCACAGATACGCAGTATTTT.

The V and J genes are TRBV27 and TRBJ2-6; D unclear. CDR1 MNHEY and CDR2 SMNVEV come from the germline V gene (reference sequence). The V end lost 2 bases, the J end lost 2 bases, and 7 bases lay between the germline ends. The CDR3 has 15 amino acids. Written as DNA, the CDR3 is TGTGCCAGCAGTTTAAAGTTTGCTGGGGCCAACGTCCTGACTTTC. Translation gives CASSLKFAGANVLTF.

The chain employs TRBV9 and TRBJ2-4, with unresolved D. CDR3 length: 15 residues. V was clipped by 0 bases and J by 2 bases, with 9 bases between them. Germline CDR1 SGDLS, CDR2 YYNGEE. The CDR3, as DNA: TGTGCCAGCAGCGTAGGGTCGGCGTCCAAAAACATTCAGTACTTC. Residues: CASSVGSASKNIQYF.

For the CDR3, the DNA is TGTGCCAGCAACATAGGAGGGGCTGAAGCTTTCTTT. It yields the protein CASNIGGAEAFF. The chain combines TRBV13 with TRBJ1-1; tentatively, D is TRBD1 (5 bases). CDR3 length: 12 residues. Trimming pared 7 bases from V and 6 bases from J, leaving 12 bases between. Germline V gives CDR1 PRHDT, CDR2 FYEKMQ (reference sequence).

V usage is TRBV4-3 and J usage is TRBJ1-2, with D uncertain. The length of the CDR3 is 11 residues. From germline, CDR1 is LGHNA and CDR2 YSLEER. V was cut by 1 base and J by 9 bases, with 6 bases left in between. The CDR3: CASSQGFRYTF. CDR3 nucleotides: TGCGCCAGCAGCCAAGGTTTTCGCTACACCTTC.

The V call is TRBV5-5, the J call TRBJ2-1, with D possibly being TRBD1 (5 bases). V lost 1 base and J 4 bases, leaving 12 bases between the germline ends. Germline V lookup: CDR1 SGHKS, CDR2 YYEKEE (reference sequence). The CDR3 has 15 amino acids. This chain's CDR3 is CASSLTRALYNEQFF. CDR3 nucleotides: TGTGCCAGCAGCTTGACCAGGGCTTTATACAATGAGCAGTTCTTC.

The rearrangement uses TRBV27 and TRBJ1-2; D might be TRBD1 (6 bases). The CDR3 has 17 amino acids. CDR1 is MNHEY, CDR2 SMNVEV, per germline (reference sequence). The V end was cut by 0 bases, the J end by 4 bases, with 18 bases between. In DNA form, the CDR3 reads TGTGCCAGCAGTTTATCAGGGCAGGGGTTAAATGGCTATGGCTACACCTTC. Its protein is CASSLSGQGLNGYGYTF.

The chain joins TRBV7-9 to TRBJ2-7, with 7 positions matching TRBD1. Germline V gene data show CDR1 as SEHNR and CDR2 as FQNEAQ (reference sequence). This CDR3 contains 15 residues. Losses at the gene ends were 5 bases for V and 2 bases for J; bases not matched to a gene: 9. Written as DNA, the CDR3 is TGTGCCAGCAGCCCGCGACAGGGAATTACCTACGAGCAGTACTTC. Its translation: CASSPRQGITYEQYF.